This T cell receptor (beta chain) is from a study of cytomegalovirus exposure and HLA in healthy donors. With 60 Vbeta and 13 Jbeta primers, the PCR was carried out. Authors' methods: As a later analysis found, there were 80 million or so unique TCR beta chains, of which about 10 million were shared. TCRdb keeps only in-frame clones here, not all; method: immunoSEQ multiplex PCR. V, J and clone size are taken as reported in that table, and D and trimming were inferred from the DNA itself. The sample carries over 150,000 clones, 65% to 80% recorded once. V was pared by 1 base and J by 3 bases, with 3 bases of the junction left unmatched. Germline-derived CDR1 and CDR2 are SGHKS and YYEKEE (reference sequence). CDR3 length: 15 residues.

The TCR was taken from a woman in her forties or fifties in good health and CMV-seropositive. This rearrangement joins TRBV5-5 to TRBJ2-7, with 11 bases that match TRBD1. Input material: PBMCs. CDR3 amino acids: CASSLLGQGDYEQYF. The CDR3 DNA reads TGTGCCAGCAGCTTGTTGGGACAGGGGGACTACGAGCAGTACTTC.